This T cell receptor (beta chain) was recorded in a study of regulatory T cells in long-lasting Graves disease. Time point given: newly diagnosed GD, antithyroid drugs for less than 3 months. RNA isolated from PBMCs was used to make the TCR library. Whole-study results and caveats: No thyroid tissue was studied; the work used peripheral blood only.

Comments on this clonotype: Its matching antigen is unknown.

Germline assignment: CDR1 MNHEY and CDR2 SVGEGT. Trimming cost V 0 bases and J 0 bases, with 9 bases left between them. The CDR3 runs 15 residues. Construction of TCR beta libraries relied on iRepertoire HTBI primers and on Arm-PCR targeting CDR3 regions. TCRdb processed the multiplex PCR reads anew with MiXCR; each CDR3 protein has one entry. The sample has hundreds of thousands of distinct CDR3 sequences; 15% to 20% are singletons. A further study also used this sample, focusing on T cells in Graves' hyperthyroidism and ophthalmopathy. That paper adds: Researchers ran a first-round RT-PCR on the TCR CDR3 using the HTBI primer set.

The sequence was collected from a woman between 25 and 40 years old with Graves disease. J is TRBJ2-7 and V is TRBV6-2 or TRBV6-3; D is ambiguous. Here the sequenced sample was peripheral blood mononuclear cells (PBMCs), taken at new diagnosis, from a patient treated with antithyroid drugs. The CDR3 DNA reads as TGTGCCAGCAGTTACTCAGCCAGGCACTCCTACGAGCAGTACTTC. This gives the protein CASSYSARHSYEQYF.